This TCR beta chain came from a study of cytomegalovirus exposure and HLA in healthy donors (dated by TCRdb to 2015 to 2018). The study in broad terms: According to an earlier analysis of 587 of the donors, roughly 180 million T cells yielded some 120 million unique TCR beta sequences and about 280 Gb of sequence data. Approximately 330 gigabases of sequencing data and around 80 million unique TCR sequences made up an early release that covered about 640 HLA-typed donors. Of the roughly 410 genotyped donors, roughly 80% were placed in the genetic ancestry cluster associated with self-reported Caucasian donors. The study was designed to test whether signatures of past pathogen exposure could be identified by cataloging public T cell receptors. Using immunosequencing, the study profiled T cell repertoires from 500 to 800 subjects and related those repertoires to cytomegalovirus serostatus. Besides the first cohort of 500 to 700 subjects, a separate validation cohort made up of 120 or so different subjects was used. The study combined high-throughput TCR immunosequencing, statistical association of individual TCRs with disease status, and machine learning to predict cytomegalovirus infection status. In a later analysis, previously published TCR beta repertoires from 600 to 850 donors were re-analyzed and high-resolution HLA genotyping was added so that TCR occurrence patterns could be studied. Rather than drawing on any new phenotypic data, the later analysis identified candidate immune exposures from TCR beta sequences and the way those sequences occurred across donors. In an earlier analysis of 587 of the donors, high-throughput TCR beta sequencing was used to judge whether each TCR beta V gene segment behaved as functional or pseudogenic. Donor age, sex, ethnicity and CMV serostatus were compiled alongside the repertoire data. A later genetic analysis used genome-wide SNP genotypes for about 65% of the roughly 700 donors, treating that subset as a discovery cohort. Every discovery cohort repertoire had been produced on one sequencing platform. HLA typing covered class I and class II loci at four-digit resolution. The number of typed donors differed by locus: about 620-640 for A, B, C, DRB1 and DQB1; approximately 520 for DQA1; approximately 600 for DPA1; and about 450 for DPB1. Five DR-DQ haplotypes were handled as single units for association and clustering, since linkage in the cohort was strong. On average, roughly 240,000 unique TCR beta nucleotide sequences were sequenced per donor among more than 350 genotyped donors of the cohort, with 15% to 20% of those sequences being non-productive. Here is what the overall study found, with its caveats: The earlier analysis of about 600 of the donors excluded some 15 rarely observed V segments, including chromosome 9 orphons, because counts were too low. In a later genetic analysis, a missense DCLRE1C variant was associated with V-gene and J-gene trimming of TCR beta chains, and the association was replicated in an independent cohort. Linkage disequilibrium might explain the correlated functional status among segregating V segments, but an unknown experimental factor could not be excluded. A later analysis associated 15,000 or so TCR beta sequences with specific HLA alleles at a false discovery rate of 0.05. For the cohort, immune exposure information was limited to CMV serostatus. A later analysis found that HLA-associated TCR beta chains were more clonally expanded and had lower generation probabilities than equally common non-associated chains. A cluster of highly shared sequence variants was judged likely to represent a technical artifact of the sequencing pipeline. A later genetic analysis reported fewer N-insertions in productive TCRs among donors in an Asian-associated ancestry cluster than the 666-donor mean. Across donors, most TCR sequences were observed very rarely, whereas some public TCRs were present in many individuals. In this cohort, only TCR beta chains were sequenced, and detectable features were limited by the absence of alpha or paired-chain data. In a later analysis, several top co-occurrence clusters were reported to appear linked to parvovirus B19, influenza, CMV and Epstein-Barr virus. A later analysis found that most CMV-associated TCR beta chains appeared HLA-restricted, with HLA associations seemingly driven largely by CMV exposure. A few of the identified cytomegalovirus-associated TCR beta chains were confirmed in vitro to be specific for cytomegalovirus antigens. Cytomegalovirus status was reported to be diagnosed by the classifier with high specificity and sensitivity in both the original and validation cohorts. The authors suggested that the approach could potentially be extended to other disease states and immunological phenotypes. Because HLA typing was missing for some donors at each locus, association tests included only the typed subset. Strong co-occurrence of HLA alleles, especially DR and DQ, made assigning TCR associations to individual alleles difficult. According to a later analysis, TCR association rates differed among HLA loci, with DRB1 alleles showing the most associated TCRs and HLA-C alleles showing the fewest. The presence/absence analyses assumed that sequencing depth was roughly uniform across donors, and that assumption may not be true. A total of 150 or so TCR beta chains were listed by the study as associated with cytomegalovirus. A further reported finding was that TCR beta sequences accurately predicted the HLA-A and HLA-B alleles for most subjects in the first cohort. In an earlier analysis of more than 500 of the donors, most TCR beta V segments appeared in productive rearrangements about 87% or about 30% of the time, broadly matching IMGT annotations. The 87-base-pair reads could not distinguish some IMGT-functional V segments, including TRBV6-2 and TRBV6-3, so those segments were excluded.

Libraries were prepared through the immunoSEQ multiplex PCR assay. For the multiplex PCR, a mixture combining 60 forward primers for TCR Vbeta segments and 13 reverse primers for TCR Jbeta segments was used. A multiplex PCR assay on genomic DNA amplified the CDR3 region of rearranged TCR beta genes. The Illumina HiSeq System was used to sequence the amplified TCR beta libraries as 87-base-pair reads. The original pipeline was this. A later analysis tallied 75 million to 85 million unique TCR beta chains across the 700 or so repertoires, and some 10 million of those chains were shared by two or more donors. Raw reads were error-corrected and collapsed into unique sequences by a nearest-neighbor algorithm in which closely related sequences were merged to remove PCR and sequencing errors. Alignment of CDR3 sequences to IMGT reference sequences was used to assign V, D and J gene segments. For a sequence to be retained, a match of at least six nucleotides to both a V gene segment and a J gene segment was required. Rearrangements were called productive when the CDR3 lacked stop codons and stayed in frame with V and J; all others were non-productive. Following IMGT convention, CDR3 was defined as the stretch from the second conserved V-encoded cysteine up to the conserved J-encoded phenylalanine. The earlier analysis of about 640 of the donors excluded any sequence lacking an unambiguous match to a single V gene segment. In an earlier analysis of approximately 550 of the donors, V segments were called functional above 56.7% productive rearrangements and were called segregating when the between-donor standard deviation exceeded 5%. A statistical classification framework was built for diagnosing cytomegalovirus status from the catalog of TCR beta chain sequences. A later analysis assigned V and J genes by comparing TCR nucleotide sequences with IMGT/GENE-DB human TR gene sequences. Using the TCRdist pipeline, a later analysis assigned CDR3 sequences along with most-parsimonious VDJ recombination scenarios. In a later analysis, every TCR beta chain was defined by the combination of its CDR3 amino acid sequence and its V-gene family, and reads without a unique V-gene family were dropped. A later analysis removed 600 or so highly shared, low-generation-probability nucleotide sequences to deal with suspected cross-contamination and a sequencing artifact. A later analysis calculated a clonal expansion index for each public chain from normalized within-repertoire ranks of inferred template counts. A later analysis computed generation probabilities with a VDJ recombination model fitted to out-of-frame rearrangements, and checked the results against IGoR. In a later analysis, TCR-TCR, TCR-HLA and TCR-CMV co-occurrence was scored with hypergeometric tests, and a repertoire-size bias correction was applied to TCR pairs. A later analysis estimated false discovery rates by permuting HLA or CMV assignments 20 times. In a later analysis, co-occurring TCRs were grouped with DBSCAN, and TCRdist sequence similarity was added when clustering was performed within HLA-allele-positive subsets. Repertoires with fewer than 30,000 or more than 120,000 public chains, plus five repertoires with anomalous nucleotide sharing, were excluded from co-occurrence clustering. TCRdb's version of the immuneACCESS table is confined to in-frame rearrangements and falls short of the full clone set. An unresolved V gene accounts for under half of the shortfall where checked; the remainder is of unknown origin. V, J and clone size were drawn from that table, and D and trimming were deduced from the DNA. A total of approximately 160,000 clones appear in this sample, approximately 88% of them only once. Clones ranked in the top ten supply under 0.4% of the sample.

A note on this clone: Its antigen is currently not known. Base qualities are not at hand, and no much larger clone is one base apart.

In the germline V gene, CDR1 corresponds to SGHAT and CDR2 to FQNNGV. V is shortened by 6 bases, J by 4 bases, and the region joining them spans 16 bases. The CDR3 measures 15 amino acids from cysteine to phenylalanine. Left in the record is the CDR3 DNA by itself, 45 bases read in frame from the first base. In total, about 650 healthy bone marrow donors made up the cohort. All cohort members were sampled while nominally healthy, although unrecorded immune exposures were likely present. The donor tested CMV seronegative, placing the donor among the roughly 400 seronegative members of the cohort. A peripheral blood sample was provided by each donor, and peripheral blood mononuclear cells were used for TCR beta sequencing. The Qiagen DNeasy Blood Extraction Kit was used to extract genomic DNA from the blood cell samples.

In this chain, TRBV11-2 is recombined with TRBJ2-1; D gene: possibly TRBD2, on 5 matching bases. The TCR comes from a boy aged 2-15 years in good health and CMV-seronegative. Sequencing input: PBMCs. The nucleotides are TGTGCCAGCAGTTTAAATTACGGGGAGTACAATGAGCAGTTCTTC. Its product reads: CASSLNYGEYNEQFF. The full variable domain, with segments outside the CDR3 supplied by the reference TRBV11-2 and TRBJ2-1 proteins, appears as EAGVAQSPRYKIIEKRQSVAFWCNPISGHATLYWYQQILGQGPKLLIQFQNNGVVDDSQLPKDRFSAERLKGVDSTLKIQPAKLEDSAVYLCASSLNYGEYNEQFFGPGTRLTVL.